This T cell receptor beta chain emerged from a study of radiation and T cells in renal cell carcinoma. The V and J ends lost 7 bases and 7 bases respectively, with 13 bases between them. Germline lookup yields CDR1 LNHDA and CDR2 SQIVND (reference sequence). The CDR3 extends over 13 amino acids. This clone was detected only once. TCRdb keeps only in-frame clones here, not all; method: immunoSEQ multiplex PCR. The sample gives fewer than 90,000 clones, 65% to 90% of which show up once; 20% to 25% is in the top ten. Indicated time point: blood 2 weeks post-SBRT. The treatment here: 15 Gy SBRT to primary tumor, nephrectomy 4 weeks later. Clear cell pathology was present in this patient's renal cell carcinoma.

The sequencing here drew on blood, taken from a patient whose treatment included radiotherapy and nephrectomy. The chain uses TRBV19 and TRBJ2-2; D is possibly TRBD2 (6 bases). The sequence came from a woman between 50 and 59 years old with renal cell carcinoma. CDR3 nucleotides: TGTGCCAGTAACGCGGGAATTGACGGGGAGCTGTTTTTT. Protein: CASNAGIDGELFF.